A selection of T cell receptor beta chains follows, all from one sample in a study of Ad26.COV2.S vaccination and SARS-CoV-2 variants. The method was immunoSEQ multiplex PCR; TCRdb's version includes in-frame clones alone and lacks a portion of them. The data contain hundreds of thousands of clones, 70% to 90% of them singletons. This specimen consisted of peripheral blood, obtained in a trial of Ad26.COV2.S vaccine versus placebo. Receptor source: a person aged 18-60 years who received the Ad26.COV2.S COVID-19 vaccine or a placebo. Each CDR3 is given with its conserved first and last residue. The order of the fields is clone size, J gene, V gene, D gene, CDR3 DNA, CDR3 protein. D genes are given only for firm matches. The size of a clone is reported for some rows only, either as once, few or many, or as a class for expanded clones.

clone size: NA; J gene: TRBJ1-2; V gene: TRBV18; D gene: NA; CDR3 DNA: TGTGCCAGCTCCCCTGGACAGAACTATGGCTACACCTTC; CDR3 protein: CASSPGQNYGYTF
clone size: once; J gene: TRBJ1-3; V gene: TRBV12-3/TRBV12-4; D gene: TRBD1; CDR3 DNA: TGTGCCAGCAGTTTTGGGACAGTAAGCGCCATATATTTT; CDR3 protein: CASSFGTVSAIYF
clone size: NA; J gene: TRBJ2-4; V gene: TRBV10-3; D gene: NA; CDR3 DNA: TGTGCCATCAGTGCATCAGGGGATCTCGGTGTTCAGTACTTC; CDR3 protein: CAISASGDLGVQYF
clone size: NA; J gene: TRBJ1-1; V gene: TRBV27; D gene: NA; CDR3 DNA: TGTGCCAGCAGCGGGGGGACTGTCAGTGAAGCTTTCTTT; CDR3 protein: CASSGGTVSEAFF
clone size: NA; J gene: TRBJ2-2; V gene: TRBV7-2; D gene: NA; CDR3 DNA: TGTGCCAGCAGACCGGCACCGAACACCGGGGAGCTGTTTTTT; CDR3 protein: CASRPAPNTGELFF
clone size: NA; J gene: TRBJ2-1; V gene: TRBV27; D gene: TRBD2; CDR3 DNA: TGTGCCAGCAGTCCGTTGAGGGGCGGGAGTGGGTACAATGAGCAGTTCTTC; CDR3 protein: CASSPLRGGSGYNEQFF
clone size: NA; J gene: TRBJ2-3; V gene: TRBV5-1; D gene: NA; CDR3 DNA: TGCGCCAGCCAAGGGGCCGGTACGCAGTATTTT; CDR3 protein: CASQGAGTQYF
clone size: NA; J gene: TRBJ2-3; V gene: TRBV11-2; D gene: TRBD1; CDR3 DNA: TGTGCCAGCAGCTTAGACAGGGGGACAGATACGCAGTATTTT; CDR3 protein: CASSLDRGTDTQYF
clone size: NA; J gene: TRBJ2-7; V gene: TRBV19; D gene: NA; CDR3 DNA: TGTGCCAGTAGTGTGGGGGCTCGCTACGAGCAGTACTTC; CDR3 protein: CASSVGARYEQYF
clone size: NA; J gene: TRBJ2-1; V gene: TRBV4-2; D gene: NA; CDR3 DNA: TGTGCCAGCAGAGACAGCGCCAATGAGCAGTTCTTC; CDR3 protein: CASRDSANEQFF
clone size: NA; J gene: TRBJ2-7; V gene: TRBV11-2; D gene: NA; CDR3 DNA: TGTGCCAGCAGCTTAGAGGAGGGCCCTACCTACGAGCAGTACTTC; CDR3 protein: CASSLEEGPTYEQYF
clone size: NA; J gene: TRBJ1-5; V gene: TRBV30; D gene: TRBD1; CDR3 DNA: TGTGCCTGGAGTCGGACAGGAGGTATCAATCAGCCCCAGCATTTT; CDR3 protein: CAWSRTGGINQPQHF
clone size: NA; J gene: TRBJ2-2; V gene: TRBV12-3/TRBV12-4; D gene: NA; CDR3 DNA: TGTGCCAGCAGTTTAGTTGGAACCGGGGAGCTGTTTTTT; CDR3 protein: CASSLVGTGELFF
clone size: NA; J gene: TRBJ1-3; V gene: TRBV21-1; D gene: NA; CDR3 DNA: TGTGCCAGCACCCCTCTGCGGGACGTCTCTGGAAACACCATATATTTT; CDR3 protein: CASTPLRDVSGNTIYF
clone size: NA; J gene: TRBJ2-1; V gene: TRBV3-1/TRBV3-2; D gene: TRBD2; CDR3 DNA: TGTGCCAGCAGCCAAGGACTAGCGGTCTCCTACAATGAGCAGTTCTTC; CDR3 protein: CASSQGLAVSYNEQFF
clone size: once; J gene: TRBJ2-4; V gene: TRBV30; D gene: TRBD1; CDR3 DNA: TGTGCCTGGAGTGTAGGGACAGACCTGTACTTC; CDR3 protein: CAWSVGTDLYF
clone size: NA; J gene: TRBJ2-5; V gene: TRBV19; D gene: NA; CDR3 DNA: TGTGCCAGTAGTATTTGGTCGGGTGCGACCCAGTACTTC; CDR3 protein: CASSIWSGATQYF
clone size: NA; J gene: TRBJ2-7; V gene: TRBV12-3/TRBV12-4; D gene: NA; CDR3 DNA: TGTGCCAGCAGTCGGTCCTCCTACGAGCAGTACTTC; CDR3 protein: CASSRSSYEQYF
clone size: once; J gene: TRBJ2-7; V gene: TRBV11-2; D gene: TRBD1; CDR3 DNA: TGTGCCAGCAGCTTATGGCGGACAGGGGCCTACGAGCAGTACTTC; CDR3 protein: CASSLWRTGAYEQYF
clone size: once; J gene: TRBJ2-7; V gene: TRBV6-2/TRBV6-3; D gene: TRBD2; CDR3 DNA: TGTGCCAGCAGTTACCGAGCGGGGGGCTACGAGCAGTACTTC; CDR3 protein: CASSYRAGGYEQYF